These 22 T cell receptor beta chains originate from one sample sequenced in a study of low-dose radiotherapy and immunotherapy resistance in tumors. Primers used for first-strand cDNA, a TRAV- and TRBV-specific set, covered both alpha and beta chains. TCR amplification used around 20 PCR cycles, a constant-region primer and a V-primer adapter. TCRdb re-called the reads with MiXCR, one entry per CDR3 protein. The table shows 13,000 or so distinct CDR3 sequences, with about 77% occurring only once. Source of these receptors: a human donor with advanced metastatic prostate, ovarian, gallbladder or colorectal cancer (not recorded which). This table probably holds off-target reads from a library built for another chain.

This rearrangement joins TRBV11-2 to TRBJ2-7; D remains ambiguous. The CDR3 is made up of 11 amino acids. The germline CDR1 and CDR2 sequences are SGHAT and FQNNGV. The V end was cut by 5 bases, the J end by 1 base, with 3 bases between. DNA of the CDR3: TGTGCCAGCAGCGTATCCTACGAGCAGTACTTC. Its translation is CASSVSYEQYF.

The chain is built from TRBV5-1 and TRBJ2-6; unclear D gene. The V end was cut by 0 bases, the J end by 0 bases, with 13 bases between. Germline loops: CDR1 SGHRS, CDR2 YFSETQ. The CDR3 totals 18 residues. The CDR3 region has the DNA TGCGCCAGCAGCTTGGCTGGGTGGCTCAACTCTGGGGCCAACGTCCTGACTTTC. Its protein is CASSLAGWLNSGANVLTF.

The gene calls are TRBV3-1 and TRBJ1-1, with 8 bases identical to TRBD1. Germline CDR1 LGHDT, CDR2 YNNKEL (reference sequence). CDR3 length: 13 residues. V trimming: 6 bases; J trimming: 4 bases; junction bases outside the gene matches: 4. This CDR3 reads CASRGTGGTEAFF. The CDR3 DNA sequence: TGTGCCAGCAGAGGAACAGGGGGCACTGAAGCTTTCTTT. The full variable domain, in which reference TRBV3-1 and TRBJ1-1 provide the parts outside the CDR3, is DTAVSQTPKYLVTQMGNDKSIKCEQNLGHDTMYWYKQDSKKFLKIMFSYNNKELIINETVPNRFSPKSPDKAHLNLHINSLELGDSAVYFCASRGTGGTEAFFGQGTRLTVV.

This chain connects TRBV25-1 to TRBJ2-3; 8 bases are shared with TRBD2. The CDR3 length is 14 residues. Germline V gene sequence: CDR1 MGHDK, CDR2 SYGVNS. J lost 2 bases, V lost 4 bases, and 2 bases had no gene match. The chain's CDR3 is CASSAGGATDTQYF. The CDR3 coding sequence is TGTGCCAGCAGTGCCGGGGGGGCCACAGATACGCAGTATTTT.

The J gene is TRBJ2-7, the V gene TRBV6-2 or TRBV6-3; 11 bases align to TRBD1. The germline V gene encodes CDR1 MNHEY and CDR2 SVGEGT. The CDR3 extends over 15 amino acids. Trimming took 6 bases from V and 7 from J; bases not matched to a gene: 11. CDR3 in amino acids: CASSPSWTGGREQYF. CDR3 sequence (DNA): TGTGCCAGCAGCCCATCCTGGACAGGGGGCAGGGAGCAGTACTTC.

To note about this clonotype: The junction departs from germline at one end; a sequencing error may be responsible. DNA of the CDR3: TGTGCCAGCAGTGAACTAGCTCAGTCCCAGCATTTT. This codes for CASSELAQSQHF. This chain joins TRBV6-2 or TRBV6-3 and TRBJ1-5; unclear D gene. The germline V gene encodes CDR1 MNHEY and CDR2 SVGEGT. The CDR3 spans 12 residues.

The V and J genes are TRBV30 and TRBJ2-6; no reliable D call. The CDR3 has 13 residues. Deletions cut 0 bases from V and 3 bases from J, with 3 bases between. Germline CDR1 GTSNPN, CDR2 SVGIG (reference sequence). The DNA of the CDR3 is TGTGCCTGGAGTGTAGGTGGGGCCAACGTCCTGACTTTC. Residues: CAWSVGGANVLTF.

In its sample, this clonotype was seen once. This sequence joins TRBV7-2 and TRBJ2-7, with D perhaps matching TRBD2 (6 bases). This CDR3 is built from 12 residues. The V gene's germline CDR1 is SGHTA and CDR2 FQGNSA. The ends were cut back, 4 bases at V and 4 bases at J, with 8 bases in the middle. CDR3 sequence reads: CASSYGSYEQYF. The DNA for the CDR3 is TGTGCCAGCAGCTACGGGAGTTACGAGCAGTACTTC.

CDR3 sequence reads: CATSRESSSYEQYF. In DNA form, the CDR3 reads TGTGCCACCAGCAGAGAGTCCAGCTCCTACGAGCAGTACTTC. The J gene is TRBJ2-7, the V gene TRBV15; D is unresolved. CDR3 length equals 14 residues. Germline V gene data show CDR1 as LNHNV and CDR2 as YYDKDF (reference sequence). With 0 bases removed from V and 0 bases from J, the gap between germline ends came to 6 bases. Full variable domain (rest looked up from reference TRBV15 and TRBJ2-7): DAMVIQNPRYQVTQFGKPVTLSCSQTLNHNVMYWYQQKSSQAPKLLFHYYDKDFNNEADTPDNFQSRRPNTSFCFLDIRSPGLGDTAMYLCATSRESSSYEQYFGPGTRLTVT.

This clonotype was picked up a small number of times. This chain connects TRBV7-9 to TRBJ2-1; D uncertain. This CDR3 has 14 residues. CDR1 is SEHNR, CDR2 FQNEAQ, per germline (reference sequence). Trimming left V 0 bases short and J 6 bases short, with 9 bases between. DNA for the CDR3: TGTGCCAGCAGCTTAGCGGCGGCTCCCAATGAGCAGTTCTTC. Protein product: CASSLAAAPNEQFF.

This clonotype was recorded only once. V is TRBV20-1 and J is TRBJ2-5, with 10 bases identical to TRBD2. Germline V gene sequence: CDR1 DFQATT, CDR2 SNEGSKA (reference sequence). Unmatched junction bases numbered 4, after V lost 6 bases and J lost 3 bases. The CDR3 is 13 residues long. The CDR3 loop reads CSAQLAGKETQYF. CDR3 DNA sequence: TGCAGTGCCCAACTAGCGGGGAAAGAGACCCAGTACTTC.

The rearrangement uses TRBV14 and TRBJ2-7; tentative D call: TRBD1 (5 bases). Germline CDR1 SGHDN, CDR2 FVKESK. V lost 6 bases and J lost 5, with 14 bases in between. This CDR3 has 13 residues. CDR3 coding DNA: TGTGCCAGCAGTCCCGACAGTACCGACGAGCAGTACTTC. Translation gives CASSPDSTDEQYF.

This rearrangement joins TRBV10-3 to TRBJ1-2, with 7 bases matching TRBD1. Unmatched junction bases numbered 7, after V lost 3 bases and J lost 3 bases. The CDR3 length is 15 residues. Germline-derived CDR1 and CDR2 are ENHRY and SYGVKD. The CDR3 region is CAISDELRGDYGYTF. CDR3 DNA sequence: TGTGCCATCAGTGATGAACTCAGGGGGGACTATGGCTACACCTTC.

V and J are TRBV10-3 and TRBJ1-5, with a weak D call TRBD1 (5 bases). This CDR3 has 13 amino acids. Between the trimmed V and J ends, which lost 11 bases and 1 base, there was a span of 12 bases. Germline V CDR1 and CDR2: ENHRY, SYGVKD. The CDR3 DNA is TGTGCCTGGCAGGGACGGAGCAATCAGCCCCAGCATTTT. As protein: CAWQGRSNQPQHF.

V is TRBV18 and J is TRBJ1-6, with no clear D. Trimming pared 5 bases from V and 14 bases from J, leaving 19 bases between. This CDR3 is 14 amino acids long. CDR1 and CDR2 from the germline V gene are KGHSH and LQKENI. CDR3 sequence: CASSLEAVREALHF. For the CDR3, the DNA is TGTGCCAGCTCATTGGAGGCCGTTCGGGAGGCCCTCCACTTT.

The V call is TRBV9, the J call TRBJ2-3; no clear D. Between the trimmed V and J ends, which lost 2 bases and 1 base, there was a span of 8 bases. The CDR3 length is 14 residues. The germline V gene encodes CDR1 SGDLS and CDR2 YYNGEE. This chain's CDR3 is CASSVRSGTDTQYF. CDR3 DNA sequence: TGTGCCAGCAGCGTTCGATCCGGCACAGATACGCAGTATTTT.

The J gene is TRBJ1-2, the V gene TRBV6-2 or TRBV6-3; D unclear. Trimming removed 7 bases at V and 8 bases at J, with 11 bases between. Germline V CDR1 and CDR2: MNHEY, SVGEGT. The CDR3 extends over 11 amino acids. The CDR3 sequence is CASNGVRGYTF. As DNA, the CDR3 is TGTGCCAGCAACGGAGTGCGCGGCTACACCTTC.

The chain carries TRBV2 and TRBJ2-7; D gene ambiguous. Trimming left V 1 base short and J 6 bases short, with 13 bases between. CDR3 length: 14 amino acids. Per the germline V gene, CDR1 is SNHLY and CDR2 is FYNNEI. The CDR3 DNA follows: TGTGCCAGCAGTGAAGAGGACCAGTTAGGCGAGCAGTACTTC. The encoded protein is CASSEEDQLGEQYF.

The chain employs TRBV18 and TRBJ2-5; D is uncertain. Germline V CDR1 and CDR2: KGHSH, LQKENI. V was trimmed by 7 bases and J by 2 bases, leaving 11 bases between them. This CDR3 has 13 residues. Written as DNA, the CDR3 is TGTGCCAGCTGGCAAACTAATCAAGAGACCCAGTACTTC. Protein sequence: CASWQTNQETQYF.

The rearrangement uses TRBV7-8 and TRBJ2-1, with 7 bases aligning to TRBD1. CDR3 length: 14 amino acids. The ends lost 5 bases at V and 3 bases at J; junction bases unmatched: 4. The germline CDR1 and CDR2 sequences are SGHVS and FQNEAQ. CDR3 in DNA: TGTGCCAGCAGCGTCGGACAGGACTACAATGAGCAGTTCTTC. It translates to CASSVGQDYNEQFF.

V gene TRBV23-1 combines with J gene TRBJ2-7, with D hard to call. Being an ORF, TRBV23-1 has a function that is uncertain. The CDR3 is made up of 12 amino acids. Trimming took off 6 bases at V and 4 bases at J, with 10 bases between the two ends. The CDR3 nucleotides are TGCGCCAGCAGAGGCCCCAAGTACGAGCAGTACTTC. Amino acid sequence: CASRGPKYEQYF.

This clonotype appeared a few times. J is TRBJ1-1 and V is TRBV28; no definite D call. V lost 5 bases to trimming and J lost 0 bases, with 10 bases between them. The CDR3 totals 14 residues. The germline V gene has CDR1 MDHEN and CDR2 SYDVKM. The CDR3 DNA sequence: TGTGCCAGCAGTCCTCAGAACGTGAACACTGAAGCTTTCTTT. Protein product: CASSPQNVNTEAFF.